The present TCR beta chain was sequenced within a study of cytomegalovirus exposure and HLA in healthy donors. In the PCR, 60 Vbeta and 13 Jbeta primers were used. Assay used: immunoSEQ multiplex PCR; TCRdb lists only in-frame clones, some missing. The sample consists of 100,000 to 150,000 clones, 80% of them appearing once. About this clone: What it binds is unknown.

Study results and limitations: The records held CMV serostatus as the only immune exposure information.

The sequence derives from a young man in good health and CMV-seropositive. Sequences were obtained from PBMCs.

The CDR3, as DNA: TGTGCCAGCAGCCCATCTCAGGGAAGGGTGGACAATGAGCAGTTCTTC. Its translation is CASSPSQGRVDNEQFF. The chain employs TRBV4-2 and TRBJ2-1, with a weak D call TRBD1 (5 bases). The CDR3 loop spans 16 amino acids. The V end lost 4 bases, the J end lost 5 bases, and 18 bases lay between the germline ends. Germline loops: CDR1 LGHNA, CDR2 YNFKEQ.